The T cell receptor (beta chain) under discussion was sequenced for a study of T cells in Graves' hyperthyroidism and ophthalmopathy. In germline, CDR1 is MNHNS, CDR2 SASEGT. V lost 8 bases to trimming and J lost 3 bases, with 16 bases between them. CDR3 length equals 14 residues. The source material, RNA transcripts, was used to amplify TCR beta CDR3 regions. During a first-round RT-PCR of the TCR CDR3, the HTBI primer set was used. Each CDR3 protein gets one entry after TCRdb re-called the multiplex PCR reads with MiXCR. The top ten clones hold around 4.5% of a sample with 550,000 to 700,000 distinct CDR3 sequences, roughly 15% of them seen once. This clonotype was seen many times. Its antigen remains unidentified. Study-wide results and limits: Ophthalmopathy was model-predicted a median approximately 6.9 months pre-onset.

Patients affected by ophthalmopathy presented a Clinical Activity Score of at least 3, a NOSPECS grade of at least 4, and disease duration below 3 months. Diagnosing involved the use of clinical symptoms, serum thyroxine and TRAb, thyroid ultrasound and orbital computed tomography. The chain carries TRBV6-1 and TRBJ1-2, with unresolved D. Sequenced: blood. The sequence derives from a woman aged 40 to 49 with Graves' ophthalmopathy. In DNA form, the CDR3 reads TGTGCCAGCGCACCCCATGGGGTAGACTATGGCTACACCTTC. Translated: CASAPHGVDYGYTF.